This T cell receptor (beta chain) was identified in a study of T cells of healthy individuals. MiXCR, applied by TCRdb to the 5' RACE reads, yields one record per CDR3 protein. The table shows 40,000 to 45,000 distinct CDR3 sequences, with roughly 4.3% occurring only once. The CDR3 loop spans 12 amino acids. CDR1 and CDR2 (germline): SQVTM, ANQGSEA. Trimming removed 3 bases from V and 6 bases from J, with 11 bases in between. The chain links TRBV29-1 to TRBJ1-1, with D unclear. The clonotype originates from a human donor in good health. CDR3 in DNA: TGCAGCGTTGATTACAGAAACGCTGAAGCTTTCTTT. It encodes CSVDYRNAEAFF.